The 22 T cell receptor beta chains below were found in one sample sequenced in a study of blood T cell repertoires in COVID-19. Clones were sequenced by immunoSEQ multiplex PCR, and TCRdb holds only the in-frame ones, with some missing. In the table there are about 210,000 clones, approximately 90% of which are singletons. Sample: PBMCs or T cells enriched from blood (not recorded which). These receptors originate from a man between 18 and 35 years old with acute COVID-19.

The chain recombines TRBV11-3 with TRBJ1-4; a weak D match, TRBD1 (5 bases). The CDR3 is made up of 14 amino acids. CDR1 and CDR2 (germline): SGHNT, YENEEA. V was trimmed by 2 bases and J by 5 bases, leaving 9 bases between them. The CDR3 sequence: CASSLRQLNEKLFF. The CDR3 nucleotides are TGTGCCAGCAGCTTAAGACAGCTGAATGAAAAACTGTTTTTT.

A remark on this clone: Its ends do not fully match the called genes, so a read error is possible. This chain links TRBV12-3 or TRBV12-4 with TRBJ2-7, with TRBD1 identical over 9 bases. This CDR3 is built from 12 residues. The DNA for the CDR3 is TGTGCCAGCAGTTTAGATCGAGGGGACAGGGCCTTC. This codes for CASSLDRGDRAF.

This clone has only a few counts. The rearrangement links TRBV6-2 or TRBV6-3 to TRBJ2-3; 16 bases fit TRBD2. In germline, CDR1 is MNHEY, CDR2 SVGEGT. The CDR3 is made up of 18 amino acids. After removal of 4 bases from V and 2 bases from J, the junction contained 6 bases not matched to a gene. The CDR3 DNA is TGTGCCAGCAGTTCCGGGACTAGCGGGAGGGACCTCACAGATACGCAGTATTTT. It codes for CASSSGTSGRDLTDTQYF.

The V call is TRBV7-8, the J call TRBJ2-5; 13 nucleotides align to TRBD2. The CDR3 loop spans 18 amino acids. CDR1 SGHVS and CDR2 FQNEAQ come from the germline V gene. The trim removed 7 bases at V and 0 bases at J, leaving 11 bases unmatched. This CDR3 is CASTEPGLAGIYQETQYF. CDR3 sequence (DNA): TGTGCCAGCACCGAACCGGGACTAGCGGGAATATACCAAGAGACCCAGTACTTC.

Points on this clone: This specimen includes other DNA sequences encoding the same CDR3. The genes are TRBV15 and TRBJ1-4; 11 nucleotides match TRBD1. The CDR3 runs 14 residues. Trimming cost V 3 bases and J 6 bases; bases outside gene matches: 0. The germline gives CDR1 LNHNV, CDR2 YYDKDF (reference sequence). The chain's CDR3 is CATSRDRGHEKLFF. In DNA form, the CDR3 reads TGTGCCACCAGCAGGGACAGGGGGCATGAAAAACTGTTTTTT. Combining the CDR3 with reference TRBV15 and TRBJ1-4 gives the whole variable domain DAMVIQNPRYQVTQFGKPVTLSCSQTLNHNVMYWYQQKSSQAPKLLFHYYDKDFNNEADTPDNFQSRRPNTSFCFLDIRSPGLGDTAMYLCATSRDRGHEKLFFGSGTQLSVL.

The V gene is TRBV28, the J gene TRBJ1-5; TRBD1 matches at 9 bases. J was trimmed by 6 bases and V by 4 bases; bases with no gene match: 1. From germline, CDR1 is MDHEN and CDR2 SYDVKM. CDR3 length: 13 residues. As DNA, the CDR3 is TGTGCCAGCAGTTGGGACAGGGTTCAGCCCCAGCATTTT. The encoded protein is CASSWDRVQPQHF.

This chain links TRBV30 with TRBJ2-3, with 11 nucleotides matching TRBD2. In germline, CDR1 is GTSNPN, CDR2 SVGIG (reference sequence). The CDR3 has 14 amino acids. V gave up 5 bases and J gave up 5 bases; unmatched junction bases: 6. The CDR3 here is CAWRLAGSGDTQYF. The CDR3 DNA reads TGTGCCTGGCGACTAGCGGGATCGGGAGATACGCAGTATTTT.

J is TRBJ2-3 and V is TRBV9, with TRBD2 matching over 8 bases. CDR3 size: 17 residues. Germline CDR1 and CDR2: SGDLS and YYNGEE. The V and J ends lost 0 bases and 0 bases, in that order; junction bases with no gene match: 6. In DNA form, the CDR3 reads TGTGCCAGCAGCGTAGGCGGTCGCGGGAGGAGCACAGATACGCAGTATTTT. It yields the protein CASSVGGRGRSTDTQYF.

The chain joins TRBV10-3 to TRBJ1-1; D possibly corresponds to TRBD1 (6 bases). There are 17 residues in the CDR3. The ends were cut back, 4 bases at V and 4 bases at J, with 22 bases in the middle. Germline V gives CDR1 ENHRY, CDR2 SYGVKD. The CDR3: CAISAWGGARKGTEAFF. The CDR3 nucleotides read TGTGCCATCAGTGCCTGGGGGGGGGCTAGAAAAGGCACTGAAGCTTTCTTT.

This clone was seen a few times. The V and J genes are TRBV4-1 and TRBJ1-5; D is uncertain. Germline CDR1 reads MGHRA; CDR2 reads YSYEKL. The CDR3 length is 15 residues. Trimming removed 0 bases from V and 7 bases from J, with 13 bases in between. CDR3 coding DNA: TGCGCCAGCAGCCAAGAAGACCGGGATGGCCAGCCCCAGCATTTT. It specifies CASSQEDRDGQPQHF.

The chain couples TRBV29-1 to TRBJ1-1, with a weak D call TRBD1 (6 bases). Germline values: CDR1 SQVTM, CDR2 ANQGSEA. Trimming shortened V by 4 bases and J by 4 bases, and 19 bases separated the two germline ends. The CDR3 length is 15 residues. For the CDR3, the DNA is TGCAGCGTTGTGTTGCAGGGACATTTGGGCACTGAAGCTTTCTTT. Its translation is CSVVLQGHLGTEAFF.

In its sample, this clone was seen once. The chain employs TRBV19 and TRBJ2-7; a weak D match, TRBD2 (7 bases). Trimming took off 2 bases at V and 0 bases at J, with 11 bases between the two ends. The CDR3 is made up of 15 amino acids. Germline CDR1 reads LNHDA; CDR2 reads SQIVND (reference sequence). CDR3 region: CASSITGGTSYEQYF. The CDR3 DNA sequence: TGTGCCAGTAGTATAACGGGGGGCACCTCCTACGAGCAGTACTTC.

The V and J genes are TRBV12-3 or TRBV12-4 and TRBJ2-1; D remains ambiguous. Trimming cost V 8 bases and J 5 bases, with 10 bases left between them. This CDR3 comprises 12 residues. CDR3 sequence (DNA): TGTGCCAGCTCAGTCCGGGACAATGAGCAGTTCTTC. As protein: CASSVRDNEQFF.

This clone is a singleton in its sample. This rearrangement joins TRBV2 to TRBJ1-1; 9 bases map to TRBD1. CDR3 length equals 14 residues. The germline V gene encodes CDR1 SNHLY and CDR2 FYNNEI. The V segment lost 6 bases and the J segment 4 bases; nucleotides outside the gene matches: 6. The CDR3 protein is CASRTRQGGTEAFF. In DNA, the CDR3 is TGTGCCAGCAGGACAAGACAGGGGGGCACTGAAGCTTTCTTT. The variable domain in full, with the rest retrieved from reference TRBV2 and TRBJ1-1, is EPEVTQTPSHQVTQMGQEVILRCVPISNHLYFYWYRQILGQKVEFLVSFYNNEISEKSEIFDDQFSVERPDGSNFTLKIRSTKLEDSAMYFCASRTRQGGTEAFFGQGTRLTVV.

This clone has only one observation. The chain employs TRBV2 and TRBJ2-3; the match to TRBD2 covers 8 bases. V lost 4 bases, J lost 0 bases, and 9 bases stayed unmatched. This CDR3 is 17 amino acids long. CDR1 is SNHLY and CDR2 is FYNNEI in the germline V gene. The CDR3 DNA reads TGTGCCAGCAGTGGCGGTAGCGGGATACCTAGCACAGATACGCAGTATTTT. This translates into CASSGGSGIPSTDTQYF.

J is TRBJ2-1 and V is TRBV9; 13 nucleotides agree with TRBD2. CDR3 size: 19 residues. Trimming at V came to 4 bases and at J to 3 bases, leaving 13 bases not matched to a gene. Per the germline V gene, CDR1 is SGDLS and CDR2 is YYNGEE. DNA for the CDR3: TGTGCCAGCAGCCTAGGGTCGGAGACTAGCGGGAGGAACTACAATGAGCAGTTCTTC. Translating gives CASSLGSETSGRNYNEQFF.

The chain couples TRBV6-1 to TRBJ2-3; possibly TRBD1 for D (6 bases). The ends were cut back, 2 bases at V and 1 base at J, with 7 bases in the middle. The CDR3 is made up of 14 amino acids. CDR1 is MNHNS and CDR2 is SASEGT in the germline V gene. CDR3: CASSETGRTDTQYF. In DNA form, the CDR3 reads TGTGCCAGCAGTGAAACAGGGCGCACAGATACGCAGTATTTT.

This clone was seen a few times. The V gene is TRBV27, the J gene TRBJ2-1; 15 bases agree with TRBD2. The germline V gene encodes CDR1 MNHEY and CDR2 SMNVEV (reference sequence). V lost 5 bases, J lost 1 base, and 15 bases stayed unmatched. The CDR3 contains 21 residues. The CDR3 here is CASSRQAPGLAGGWSYNEQFF. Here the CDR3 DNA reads TGTGCCAGCAGTCGACAAGCCCCGGGACTAGCGGGAGGCTGGTCCTACAATGAGCAGTTCTTC.

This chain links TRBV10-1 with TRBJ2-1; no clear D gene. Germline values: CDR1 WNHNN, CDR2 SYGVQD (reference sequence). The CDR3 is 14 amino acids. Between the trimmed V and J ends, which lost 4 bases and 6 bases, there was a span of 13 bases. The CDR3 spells CASSGYPTGNEQFF. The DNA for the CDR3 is TGCGCCAGCAGTGGGTACCCCACGGGCAATGAGCAGTTCTTC.

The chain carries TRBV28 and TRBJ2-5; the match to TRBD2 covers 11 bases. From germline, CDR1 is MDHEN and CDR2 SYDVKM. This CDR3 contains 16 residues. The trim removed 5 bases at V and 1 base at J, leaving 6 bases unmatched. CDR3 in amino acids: CASSPGTSGLQETQYF. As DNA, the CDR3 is TGTGCCAGCAGTCCCGGGACTAGCGGTCTCCAAGAGACCCAGTACTTC.

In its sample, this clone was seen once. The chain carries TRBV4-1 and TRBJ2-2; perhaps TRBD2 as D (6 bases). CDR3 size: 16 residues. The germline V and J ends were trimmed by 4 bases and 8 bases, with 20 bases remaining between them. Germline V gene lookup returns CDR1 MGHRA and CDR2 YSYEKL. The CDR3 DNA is TGCGCCAGCAGCCCAACCCGGAGGGTCATCGGAGGGGAGCTGTTTTTT. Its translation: CASSPTRRVIGGELFF.

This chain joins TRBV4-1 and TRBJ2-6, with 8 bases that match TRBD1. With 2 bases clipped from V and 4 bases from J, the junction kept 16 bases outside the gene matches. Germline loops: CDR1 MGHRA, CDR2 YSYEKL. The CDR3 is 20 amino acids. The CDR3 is CASSQLPGQDTSGGANVLTF. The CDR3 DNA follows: TGCGCCAGCAGCCAACTACCGGGACAGGACACATCAGGAGGGGCCAACGTCCTGACTTTC.